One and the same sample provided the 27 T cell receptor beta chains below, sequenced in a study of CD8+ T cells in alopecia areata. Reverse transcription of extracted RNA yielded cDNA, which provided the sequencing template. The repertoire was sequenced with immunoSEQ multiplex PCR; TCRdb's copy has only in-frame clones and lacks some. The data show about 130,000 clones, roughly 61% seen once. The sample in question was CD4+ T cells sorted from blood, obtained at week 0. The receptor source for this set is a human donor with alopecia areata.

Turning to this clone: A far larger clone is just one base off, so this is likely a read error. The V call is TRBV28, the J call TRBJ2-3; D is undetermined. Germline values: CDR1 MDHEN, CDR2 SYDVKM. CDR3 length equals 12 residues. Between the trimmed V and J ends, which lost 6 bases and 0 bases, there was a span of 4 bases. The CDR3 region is CASSQSTDTQYF. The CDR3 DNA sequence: TGTGCCAGCAGCCAGAGCACAGATACGCAGTATTTT.

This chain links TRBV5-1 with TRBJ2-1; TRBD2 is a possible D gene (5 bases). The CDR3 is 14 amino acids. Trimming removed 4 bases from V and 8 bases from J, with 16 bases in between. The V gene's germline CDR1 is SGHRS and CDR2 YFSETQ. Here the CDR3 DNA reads TGCGCCAGCAGCACCTTGACCGAGGGCGATGAGCAGTTCTTC. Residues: CASSTLTEGDEQFF.

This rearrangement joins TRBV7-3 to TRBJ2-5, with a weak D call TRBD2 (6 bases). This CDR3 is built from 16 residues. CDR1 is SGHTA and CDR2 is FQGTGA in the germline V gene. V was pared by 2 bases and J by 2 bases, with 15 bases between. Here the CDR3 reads CASSLGPARGQETQYF. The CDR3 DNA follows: TGTGCCAGCAGCTTAGGTCCCGCCCGGGGGCAAGAGACCCAGTACTTC.

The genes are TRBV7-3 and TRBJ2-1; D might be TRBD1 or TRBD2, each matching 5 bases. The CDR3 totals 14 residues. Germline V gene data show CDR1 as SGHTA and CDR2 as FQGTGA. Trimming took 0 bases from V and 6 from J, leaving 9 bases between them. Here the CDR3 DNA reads TGTGCCAGCAGCTTAACCAGGGACGGCAATGAGCAGTTCTTC. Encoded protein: CASSLTRDGNEQFF.

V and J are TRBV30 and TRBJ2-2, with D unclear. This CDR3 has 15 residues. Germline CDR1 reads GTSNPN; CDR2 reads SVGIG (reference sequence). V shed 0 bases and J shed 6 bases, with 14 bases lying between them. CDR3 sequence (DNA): TGTGCCTGGAGTGTTTTTGGAATTAGGGCCGGGGAGCTGTTTTTT. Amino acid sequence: CAWSVFGIRAGELFF.

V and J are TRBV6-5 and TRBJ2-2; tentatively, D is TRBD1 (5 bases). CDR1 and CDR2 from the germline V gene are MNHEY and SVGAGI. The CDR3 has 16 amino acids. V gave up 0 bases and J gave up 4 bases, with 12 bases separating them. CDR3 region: CASSYSKYRGTGELFF. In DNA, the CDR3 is TGTGCCAGCAGTTACTCGAAGTATAGGGGCACCGGGGAGCTGTTTTTT.

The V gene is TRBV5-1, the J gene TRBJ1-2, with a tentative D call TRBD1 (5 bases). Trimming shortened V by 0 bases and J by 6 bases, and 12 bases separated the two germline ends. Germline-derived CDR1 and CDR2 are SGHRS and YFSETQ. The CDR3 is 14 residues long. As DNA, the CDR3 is TGCGCCAGCAGCTTGGAACGGGGGAGGAATGGCTACACCTTC. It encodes CASSLERGRNGYTF.

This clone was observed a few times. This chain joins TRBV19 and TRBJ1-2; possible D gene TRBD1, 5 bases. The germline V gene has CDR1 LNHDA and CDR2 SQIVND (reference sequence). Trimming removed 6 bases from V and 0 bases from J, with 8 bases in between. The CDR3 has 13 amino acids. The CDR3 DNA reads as TGTGCCAGTAGACAGGAGACTAACTATGGCTACACCTTC. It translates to CASRQETNYGYTF.

The CDR3 spells CASGLSGTDYGYTF. The CDR3 DNA is TGTGCTAGTGGTTTGTCCGGGACAGACTATGGCTACACCTTC. This chain uses TRBV12-5 with TRBJ1-2, with 7 bases that match TRBD1. The CDR3 loop spans 14 amino acids. Germline V gene lookup returns CDR1 LGHNT and CDR2 FRNRAP. V lost 2 bases, J lost 3 bases, and 3 bases stayed unmatched.

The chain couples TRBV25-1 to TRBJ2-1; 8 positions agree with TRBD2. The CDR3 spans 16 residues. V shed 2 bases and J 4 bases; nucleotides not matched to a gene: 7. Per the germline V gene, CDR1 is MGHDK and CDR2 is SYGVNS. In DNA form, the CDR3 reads TGTGCCAGCAGTGAAGTGGCCAGCGGGGGTTACAATGAGCAGTTCTTC. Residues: CASSEVASGGYNEQFF.

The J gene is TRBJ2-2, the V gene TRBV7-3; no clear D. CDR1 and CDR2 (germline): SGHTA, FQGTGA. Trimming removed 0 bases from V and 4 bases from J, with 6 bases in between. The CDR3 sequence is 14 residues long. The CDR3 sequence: CASSLTVTTGELFF. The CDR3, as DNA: TGTGCCAGCAGCTTAACTGTCACCACCGGGGAGCTGTTTTTT.

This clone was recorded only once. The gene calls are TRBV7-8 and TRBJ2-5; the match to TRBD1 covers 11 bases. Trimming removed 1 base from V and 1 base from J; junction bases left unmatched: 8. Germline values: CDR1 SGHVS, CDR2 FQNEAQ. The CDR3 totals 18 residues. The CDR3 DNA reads TGTGCCAGCAGCTTAGTTTCGCGGACAGGGGGCCGCCAAGAGACCCAGTACTTC. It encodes CASSLVSRTGGRQETQYF.

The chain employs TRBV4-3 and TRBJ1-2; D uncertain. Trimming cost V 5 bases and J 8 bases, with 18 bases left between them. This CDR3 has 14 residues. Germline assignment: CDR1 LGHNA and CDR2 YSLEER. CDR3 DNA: TGCGCCAGCAGCGTGGAGCCGGAAGGAAGAGGCTACACCTTC. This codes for CASSVEPEGRGYTF.

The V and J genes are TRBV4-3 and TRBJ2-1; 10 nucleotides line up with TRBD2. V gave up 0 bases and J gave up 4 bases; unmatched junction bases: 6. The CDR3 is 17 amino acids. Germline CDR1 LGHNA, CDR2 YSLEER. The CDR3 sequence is CASSQDPAGGFYNEQFF. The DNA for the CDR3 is TGCGCCAGCAGCCAAGATCCAGCGGGGGGGTTTTACAATGAGCAGTTCTTC.

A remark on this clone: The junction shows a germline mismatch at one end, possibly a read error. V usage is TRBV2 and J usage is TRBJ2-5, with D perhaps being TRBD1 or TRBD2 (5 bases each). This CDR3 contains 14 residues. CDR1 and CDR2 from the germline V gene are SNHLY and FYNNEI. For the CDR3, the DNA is TGTGCCAGCAGAGAAGGGACGGCGCAAGAGACCCAGTACTTC. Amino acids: CASREGTAQETQYF.

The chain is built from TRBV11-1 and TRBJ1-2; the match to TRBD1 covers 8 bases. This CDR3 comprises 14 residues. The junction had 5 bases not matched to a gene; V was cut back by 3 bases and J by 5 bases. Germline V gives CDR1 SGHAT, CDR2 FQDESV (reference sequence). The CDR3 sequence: CASSLEDREYGYTF. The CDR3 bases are TGTGCCAGCAGCTTGGAGGACAGGGAATATGGCTACACCTTC. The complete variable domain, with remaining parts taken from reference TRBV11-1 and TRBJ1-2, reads EAEVAQSPRYKITEKSQAVAFWCDPISGHATLYWYRQILGQGPELLVQFQDESVVDDSQLPKDRFSAERLKGVDSTLKIQPAELGDSAMYLCASSLEDREYGYTFGSGTRLTVV.

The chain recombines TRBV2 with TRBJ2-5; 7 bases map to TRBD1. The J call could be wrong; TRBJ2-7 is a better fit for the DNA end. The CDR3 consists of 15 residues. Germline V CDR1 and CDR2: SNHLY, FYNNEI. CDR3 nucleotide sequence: TGTGCCAGCAGTGGATGGACAGGAGACTCCTACGAGCAGTACTTC. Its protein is CASSGWTGDSYEQYF.

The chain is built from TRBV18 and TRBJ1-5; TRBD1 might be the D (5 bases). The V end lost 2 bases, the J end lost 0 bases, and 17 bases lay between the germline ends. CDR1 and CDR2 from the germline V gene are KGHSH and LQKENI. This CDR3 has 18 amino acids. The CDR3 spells CASSPFDSMGYSNQPQHF. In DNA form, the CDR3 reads TGTGCCAGCTCACCATTCGACAGCATGGGGTATAGCAATCAGCCCCAGCATTTT.

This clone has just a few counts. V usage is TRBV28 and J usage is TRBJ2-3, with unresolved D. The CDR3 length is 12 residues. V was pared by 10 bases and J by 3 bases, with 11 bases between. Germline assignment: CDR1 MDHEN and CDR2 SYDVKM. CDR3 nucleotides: TGTGCCACCAAAGTAGGAACAGATACGCAGTATTTT. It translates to CATKVGTDTQYF.

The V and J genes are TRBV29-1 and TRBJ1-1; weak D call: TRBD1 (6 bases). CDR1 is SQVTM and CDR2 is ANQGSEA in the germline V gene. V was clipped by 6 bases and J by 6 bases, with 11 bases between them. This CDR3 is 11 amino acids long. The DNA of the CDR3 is TGCAGCGTCCAAAGGGGGGCTGAAGCTTTCTTT. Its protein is CSVQRGAEAFF.

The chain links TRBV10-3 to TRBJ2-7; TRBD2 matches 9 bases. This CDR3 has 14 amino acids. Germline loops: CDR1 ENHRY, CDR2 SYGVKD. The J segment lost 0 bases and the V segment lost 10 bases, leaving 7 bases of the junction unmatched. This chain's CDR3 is CASKERGDSYEQYF. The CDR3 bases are TGTGCCAGCAAGGAGCGGGGGGACTCCTACGAGCAGTACTTC.

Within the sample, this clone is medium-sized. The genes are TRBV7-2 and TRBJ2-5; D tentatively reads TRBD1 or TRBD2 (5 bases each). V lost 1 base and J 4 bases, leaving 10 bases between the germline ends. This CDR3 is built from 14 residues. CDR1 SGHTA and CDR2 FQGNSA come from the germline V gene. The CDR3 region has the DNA TGTGCCAGCAGCTTAGGGGGACGACCAGAGACCCAGTACTTC. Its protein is CASSLGGRPETQYF.

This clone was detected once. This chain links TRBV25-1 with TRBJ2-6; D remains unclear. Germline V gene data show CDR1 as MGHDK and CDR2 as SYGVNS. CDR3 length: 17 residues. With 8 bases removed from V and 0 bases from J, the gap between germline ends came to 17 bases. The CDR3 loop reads CASGYAPFSSGANVLTF. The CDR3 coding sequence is TGTGCCAGCGGTTATGCGCCGTTTAGCTCTGGGGCCAACGTCCTGACTTTC.

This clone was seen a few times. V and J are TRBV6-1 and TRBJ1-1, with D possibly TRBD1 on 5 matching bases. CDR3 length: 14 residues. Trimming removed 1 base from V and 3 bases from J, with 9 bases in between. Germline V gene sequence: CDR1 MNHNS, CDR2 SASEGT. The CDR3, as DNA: TGTGCCAGCAGTGAAGGCGGAGGGGACACTGAAGCTTTCTTT. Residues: CASSEGGGDTEAFF.

CDR3 loop: CASSFNNEQFF. CDR3 DNA: TGTGCCAGCAGCTTTAACAATGAGCAGTTCTTC. The chain recombines TRBV5-4 with TRBJ2-1; D call uncertain. Trimming took off 2 bases at V and 5 bases at J, with 2 bases between the two ends. Germline V lookup: CDR1 SGHNT, CDR2 YYREEE (reference sequence). This CDR3 comprises 11 residues.

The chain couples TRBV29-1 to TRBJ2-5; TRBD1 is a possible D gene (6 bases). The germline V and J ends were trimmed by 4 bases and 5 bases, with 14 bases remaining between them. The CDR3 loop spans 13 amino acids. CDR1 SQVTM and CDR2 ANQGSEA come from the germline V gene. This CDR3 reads CSVVPPGEETQYF. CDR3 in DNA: TGCAGCGTTGTTCCCCCAGGGGAGGAGACCCAGTACTTC.

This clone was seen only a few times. CDR3: CASRVLSGTGELFF. The CDR3 coding sequence is TGTGCCTCTAGGGTTCTGAGTGGGACAGGGGAGCTGTTTTTT. The chain couples TRBV19 to TRBJ2-2; TRBD1 might be the D (6 bases). Germline values: CDR1 LNHDA, CDR2 SQIVND (reference sequence). V was clipped by 11 bases and J by 8 bases, with 21 bases between them. This CDR3 has 14 amino acids.